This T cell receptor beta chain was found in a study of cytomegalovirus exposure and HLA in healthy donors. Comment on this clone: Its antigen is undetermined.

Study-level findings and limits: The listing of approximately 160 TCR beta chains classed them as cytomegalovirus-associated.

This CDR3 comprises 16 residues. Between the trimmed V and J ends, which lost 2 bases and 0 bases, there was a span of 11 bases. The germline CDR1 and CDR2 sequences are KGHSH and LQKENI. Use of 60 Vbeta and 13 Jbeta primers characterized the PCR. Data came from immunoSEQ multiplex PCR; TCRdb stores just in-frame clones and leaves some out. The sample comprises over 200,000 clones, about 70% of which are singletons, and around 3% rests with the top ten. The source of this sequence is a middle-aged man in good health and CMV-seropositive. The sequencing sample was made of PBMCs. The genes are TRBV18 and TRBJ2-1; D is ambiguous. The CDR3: CASSPVYQSSYNEQFF. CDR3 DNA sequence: TGTGCCAGCTCACCAGTCTACCAAAGCTCCTACAATGAGCAGTTCTTC.